This note documents a single TCR beta chain sequence. Antigen: not known. Germline-derived CDR1 and CDR2 are SEHNR and FQNEAQ (reference sequence). The CDR3 runs to 15 residues. With 5 bases clipped from V and 2 bases from J, the junction kept 8 bases outside the gene matches. The sample originates from a study of shared clonotypes between healthy human individuals. In the study overall: Each donor's CD8 memory used one plate, CD8 naive two, each CD4 subset three.

Whole-study results and caveats: Sequencing of the sorted subsets was shown by rarefaction to be incomplete despite large depth.

A split of CD4+ cells into CD45RA+ naive and CD45RA-negative memory subsets was performed. Some clones are missing from TCRdb's copy, which holds only in-frame ones; the method was immunoSEQ multiplex PCR. The table shows over a million clones, with 96% occurring only once. The sample consisted of naive CD4+ T cells sorted from blood. Indicated subset: CD45RA+ positively selected. The receptor was derived from a man aged 30-40 years in good health. The chain couples TRBV7-9 to TRBJ2-5; TRBD2 agrees at 7 bases. The CDR3 DNA follows: TGTGCCAGCAGCAAGCACAGCGGGGTTCAAGAGACCCAGTACTTC. Protein: CASSKHSGVQETQYF.